These T cell receptor beta chains were read from a single sample in a study of PD-1 blockade in classical Hodgkin lymphoma. Repertoires were generated with immunoSEQ multiplex PCR, while TCRdb's copy carries only in-frame clones and drops some. The profile shows tens of thousands of clones, 88% of them singletons. The sample was peripheral blood mononuclear cells (PBMCs), taken at baseline. The receptor set was obtained from a human donor with classical Hodgkin lymphoma. CDR3s include the opening cysteine and the closing phenylalanine or tryptophan. The D gene is left open where the match is weak. Only part of the rows carry a size: once, few, many, or a class if the clone is expanded.

>NA|TRBJ2-7|TRBV27|NA
TGTGCCAGCAGTTTATCCTCGGGGCGTGATATCCACGAGCAGTACTTC
CASSLSSGRDIHEQYF
>NA|TRBJ2-1|TRBV9|NA
TGTGCCAGCAGCCCTGGGACTCGCGCCTACAATGAGCAGTTCTTC
CASSPGTRAYNEQFF
>NA|TRBJ1-6|TRBV7-2|once
TGTGCCAGCAGCTTAAACAGTCGTAATTCACCCCTCCACTTT
CASSLNSRNSPLHF
>NA|TRBJ1-4|TRBV9|once
TGTGCCAGCAGCGTAGGGGCAGCTTCTAATGAAAAACTGTTTTTT
CASSVGAASNEKLFF
>TRBD1|TRBJ2-7|TRBV18|NA
TGTGCCAGCTCACCGGGACAGACCTACGAGCAGTACTTC
CASSPGQTYEQYF
>TRBD1|TRBJ2-1|TRBV5-6|NA
TGTGCCAGCAGCTTGGGGGAGACAGGGAGTAAGTTCTTC
CASSLGETGSKFF
>NA|TRBJ1-2|TRBV5-4|once
TGTGCCAGCAGCTTGGAGGCAGCTTATGGCTACACCTTC
CASSLEAAYGYTF
>NA|TRBJ2-7|TRBV27|NA
TGTGCCAGCAGGGCGGGGAACGCCTACGAGCAGTACTTC
CASRAGNAYEQYF
>NA|TRBJ1-1|TRBV27|NA
TGTGCCAGCAGTTTAGTCGGGAACACTGAAGCTTTCTTT
CASSLVGNTEAFF
>NA|TRBJ2-3|TRBV6-4|once
TGTGCCAGCAGTGCCGGGACTAGCACAGATACGCAGTATTTT
CASSAGTSTDTQYF
>NA|TRBJ2-3|TRBV7-2|NA
TGTGCCAGCAGCTTAGAGGAGGTCTGGGGCACAGATACGCAGTATTTT
CASSLEEVWGTDTQYF
>NA|TRBJ2-3|TRBV11-2|NA
TGTGCCAGCAGCTTCCTAGCTCTCGGTACGCAGTATTTT
CASSFLALGTQYF
>TRBD2|TRBJ2-3|TRBV6-6|few
TGTGCCAGCAGTAGCGGGAGTAAAACAGATACGCAGTATTTT
CASSSGSKTDTQYF
>NA|TRBJ2-2|TRBV2|NA
TGTGCCAGCAGTCGTGACCTAGTTTCCACCGGGGAGCTGTTTTTT
CASSRDLVSTGELFF
>NA|TRBJ2-2|TRBV18|NA
TGTGCCAGCTCACCCGGACGGAGTGGCACCGGGGAGCTGTTTTTT
CASSPGRSGTGELFF
>TRBD2|TRBJ2-7|TRBV4-2|once
TGTGCCAGCAGCCAAGCAGGCGGGGGGGCCTACGAGCAGTACTTC
CASSQAGGGAYEQYF
>NA|TRBJ2-7|TRBV15|NA
TGTGCCACCAGCAACTACGAGCAGTACTTC
CATSNYEQYF
>NA|TRBJ2-7|TRBV6-1|NA
TGTGCCAGCAGTGTAGCTGGCCCGGACTTGGGATACGAGCAGTACTTC
CASSVAGPDLGYEQYF
>TRBD2|TRBJ2-5|TRBV4-1|NA
TGCGCCAGCAGCTTAAAAGCGGGAGGGTATCAAGAGACCCAGTACTTC
CASSLKAGGYQETQYF
>NA|TRBJ1-6|TRBV12-2|NA
TGTGCAAGTCGCTTAGTGGCGGGGGGAGGGACAGGGGAGCCACCCCTCCACTTT
CASRLVAGGGTGEPPLHF
>NA|TRBJ1-4|TRBV4-2|NA
TGTGCCAGCACGGTCGGATCGAGGGAAAAACTGTTTTTT
CASTVGSREKLFF
>NA|TRBJ2-3|TRBV5-8|NA
TGTGCCAGCAGCTTGGGGTTCACAGATACGCAGTATTTT
CASSLGFTDTQYF
>TRBD1|TRBJ2-1|TRBV6-1|NA
TGTGCCAGCAGTGAAGAGGGACAGATCTACAATGAGCAGTTCTTC
CASSEEGQIYNEQFF
>TRBD1|TRBJ2-2|TRBV6-4|NA
TGTGCCAGCAGCCCCGGGACAGGGGACACCGGGGAGCTGTTTTTT
CASSPGTGDTGELFF
>NA|TRBJ1-1|TRBV21-1|NA
TGTGCCAGCAGCGCTCGGACAGCAGAAGACACTGAAGCTTTCTTT
CASSARTAEDTEAFF
>NA|TRBJ2-2|TRBV18|NA
TGTGCCAGCTCACGATTAGACAGTCTTAAGGTCTCGACGAACACCGGGGAGCTGTTTTTT
CASSRLDSLKVSTNTGELFF
>TRBD1|TRBJ1-1|TRBV27|NA
TGTGCCAGCAGTTTATTGGCAGGGGGCCCCACTGAAGCTTTCTTT
CASSLLAGGPTEAFF
>TRBD1|TRBJ2-7|TRBV9|NA
TGTGCCAGCAGCGCCGGGACAGGGCACGAGCAGTACTTC
CASSAGTGHEQYF